The T cell receptor (beta chain) described here comes from a study of blood T cell repertoires in COVID-19. Study information: T cells, B-cell-depleted T cells, or PBMCs supplied cDNA or gDNA.

The authors' processing: Amplification of reference gene primers was used by the study to estimate nucleated cell counts. Profiled with immunoSEQ multiplex PCR; TCRdb holds only in-frame clones, not every one. That table furnishes V, J and clone size, whereas the DNA furnished D and trimming. Of 70,000 or so clones listed, 88% were seen once; the top ten hold roughly 1.4%. A few counts support this clone. CDR3 length: 15 residues. The germline V gene encodes CDR1 LGHDT and CDR2 YNNKEL (reference sequence). V dropped 0 bases and J dropped 3 bases, with 11 bases sitting between them. The clonotype was recovered from a human donor in a cohort sampled during active COVID-19. The chain couples TRBV3-1 (or the pseudogene TRBV3-2) to TRBJ1-2, with D possibly being TRBD1 (5 bases). Material: peripheral blood. In nucleotides, the CDR3 is TGTGCCAGCAGCCAAGAAGGCAGGGCGGACTATGGCTACACCTTC. This gives the protein CASSQEGRADYGYTF.